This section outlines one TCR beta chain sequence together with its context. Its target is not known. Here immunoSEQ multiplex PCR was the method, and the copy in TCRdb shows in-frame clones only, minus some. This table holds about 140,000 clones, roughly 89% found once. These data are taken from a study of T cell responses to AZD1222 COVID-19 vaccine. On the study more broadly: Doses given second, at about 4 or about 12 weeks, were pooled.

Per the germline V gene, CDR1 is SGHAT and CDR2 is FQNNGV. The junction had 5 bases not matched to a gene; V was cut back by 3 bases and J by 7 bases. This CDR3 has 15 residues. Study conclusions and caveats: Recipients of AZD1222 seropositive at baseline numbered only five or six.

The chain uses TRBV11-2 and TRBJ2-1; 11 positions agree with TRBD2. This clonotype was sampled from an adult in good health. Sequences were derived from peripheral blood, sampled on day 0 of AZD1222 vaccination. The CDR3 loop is CASSFTSGGLNEQFF. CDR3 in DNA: TGTGCCAGCAGCTTTACTAGCGGGGGACTGAATGAGCAGTTCTTC.